This T cell receptor (beta chain) was retrieved from a study of cytomegalovirus exposure and HLA in healthy donors. Study-wide results and caveats: Across HLA loci, a later analysis found differing TCR association rates, with DRB1 most and HLA-C fewest. TRBV6-2, TRBV6-3 and some other V segments were excluded as indistinguishable.

PCR used 60 Vbeta primers and 13 Jbeta primers. Authors' data handling: Around 83 million unique TCR beta chains, some 11 million shared, were counted in a later analysis. Assay: immunoSEQ multiplex PCR; the TCRdb copy retains only in-frame clones and omits some. For V, J and clone size, that table is used; D and trimming come from the DNA. This table holds approximately 170,000 clones, 55% to 70% found once. Each donor's status was that of a healthy bone marrow donor. On this clone itself: Its antigen is still unknown.

V lost 1 base to trimming and J lost 7 bases, with 8 bases between them. The length of the CDR3 is 12 residues. Looked up from germline, CDR1 is LNHDA and CDR2 is SQIVND (reference sequence). The sequence was obtained from a woman aged 40 to 55 in good health and CMV-seropositive. The chain links TRBV19 to TRBJ2-7, with a weak D call TRBD1 (5 bases). The source material was PBMCs. The CDR3 loop reads CASSIGSGEQYF. The DNA for the CDR3 is TGTGCCAGTAGTATAGGGTCAGGGGAGCAGTACTTC.